Listed below are T cell receptor beta chains from one sample, sequenced in a study of blood T cell repertoires in COVID-19. The table came from immunoSEQ multiplex PCR; TCRdb's copy has only in-frame clones and leaves some out. Among about 190,000 clones listed, roughly four fifths were seen once. Sample: peripheral blood. The receptors originated from a middle-aged woman with acute or convalescent COVID-19. Both conserved end residues are part of each CDR3. The D gene is left open where the match is weak. A row's size may be missing; if present it is once, few, many or a size class.

v_call	j_call	clone_size	d_call	cdr3_aa	cdr3_nt
TRBV30	TRBJ1-6	few	.	CAWSVSRDNSPLHF	TGTGCCTGGAGTGTGTCCAGGGATAATTCACCCCTCCACTTT
TRBV4-2	TRBJ1-6	.	.	CASSQARSSYNSPLHF	TGTGCCAGCAGCCAAGCCCGGAGCTCCTATAATTCACCCCTCCACTTT
TRBV27	TRBJ2-3	.	TRBD1	CASTDREHTDTQYF	TGTGCCAGCACGGACAGGGAACACACAGATACGCAGTATTTT
TRBV29-1	TRBJ1-3	.	TRBD1	CSVDRGGNTIYF	TGCAGCGTGGACAGGGGTGGAAACACCATATATTTT
TRBV11-2	TRBJ1-2	.	.	CASSLGGTFNYGYTF	TGTGCCAGCAGCTTAGGCGGGACTTTTAACTATGGCTACACCTTC
TRBV19	TRBJ2-1	.	.	CASSIAPGQYNEQFF	TGTGCCAGTAGTATAGCTCCGGGACAATACAATGAGCAGTTCTTC
TRBV2	TRBJ2-7	.	TRBD2	CASSTPAGKAYEQYF	TGTGCCAGCAGCACCCCAGCGGGGAAGGCCTACGAGCAGTACTTC
TRBV28	TRBJ1-3	.	.	CASSEAGDSGNTIYF	TGTGCCAGCAGCGAGGCAGGGGATTCTGGAAACACCATATATTTT
TRBV5-1	TRBJ2-1	.	TRBD2	CASSSGGLAGFNEQFF	TGCGCCAGCAGCTCGGGGGGGCTAGCGGGTTTCAATGAGCAGTTCTTC
TRBV27	TRBJ2-7	few	.	CASSLRGSNVGEQYF	TGTGCCAGCAGTTTACGTGGGTCCAACGTCGGGGAGCAGTACTTC
TRBV9	TRBJ1-6	once	TRBD1	CASSSRQGGDNSPLHF	TGTGCCAGCAGCTCACGACAGGGAGGCGATAATTCACCCCTCCACTTT
TRBV4-1	TRBJ2-2	.	.	CASSGHTGELFF	TGCGCCAGCAGCGGGCACACCGGGGAGCTGTTTTTT
TRBV5-1	TRBJ1-1	.	.	CASSTTGGGTEAFF	TGCGCCAGCAGCACCACCGGTGGAGGGACTGAAGCTTTCTTT
TRBV2	TRBJ1-5	few	.	CATKRGDTSNQPQHF	TGTGCCACGAAGCGGGGGGATACTAGCAATCAGCCCCAGCATTTT
TRBV29-1	TRBJ2-5	.	.	CSVPRALQETQYF	TGCAGCGTACCGAGGGCATTACAAGAGACCCAGTACTTC
TRBV6-2/TRBV6-3	TRBJ2-1	.	.	CASSYGGYGEQFF	TGTGCCAGCAGTTACGGGGGGTATGGTGAGCAGTTCTTC
TRBV28	TRBJ1-5	.	TRBD1	CASRPTGQGIFQPQHF	TGTGCCAGCAGGCCTACGGGACAGGGGATCTTTCAGCCCCAGCATTTT
TRBV29-1	TRBJ1-1	.	.	CSVEGGGNTEAFF	TGCAGCGTTGAAGGGGGCGGGAACACTGAAGCTTTCTTT
TRBV18	TRBJ1-1	.	.	CASSPWGAEAFF	TGTGCCAGCTCCCCGTGGGGGGCTGAAGCTTTCTTT
TRBV12-3/TRBV12-4	TRBJ2-1	.	TRBD1	CASQGVNYNEQFF	TGTGCCAGCCAGGGGGTGAACTACAATGAGCAGTTCTTC
TRBV19	TRBJ2-7	.	.	CASSTSQGYEQYF	TGTGCCAGTAGTACGTCACAGGGCTACGAGCAGTACTTC
TRBV9	TRBJ2-7	.	.	CASSVGPEGYEQYF	TGTGCCAGCAGCGTAGGTCCAGAGGGCTACGAGCAGTACTTC
TRBV19	TRBJ1-6	.	.	CATRGGSYNSPLHF	TGTGCCACCAGAGGGGGCTCCTATAATTCACCCCTCCACTTT
TRBV28	TRBJ1-4	.	.	CASSFGGQNDEKLFF	TGTGCCAGCAGTTTCGGCGGACAGAACGATGAAAAACTGTTTTTT
TRBV4-2	TRBJ1-4	few	.	CASSQVTAAEKLFF	TGTGCCAGCAGCCAAGTGACGGCGGCGGAAAAACTGTTTTTT
TRBV12-3/TRBV12-4	TRBJ2-5	.	.	CASWGRGTQYF	TGTGCCAGCTGGGGCCGTGGGACCCAGTACTTC
TRBV5-1	TRBJ1-2	.	.	CASSLEISNYGYTF	TGCGCCAGCAGCTTGGAAATCTCTAACTATGGCTACACCTTC